Sequencing of this TCR beta chain was carried out in a study of blood T cell repertoires in COVID-19. Turning to the study itself: Sites across the United States, Italy and Spain contributed samples from acute and convalescent COVID-19. T cells, B-cell-depleted T cells, or PBMCs provided the cDNA or gDNA that served as material.

Study processing details: Researchers report that nucleated cell counts were estimated from reference gene primer amplification. The method was immunoSEQ multiplex PCR; TCRdb's version includes in-frame clones alone and lacks a portion of them. The V and J calls and clone size come from that table; D and trimming were worked out from the DNA. The sample contains roughly 67,000 clones, roughly 85% of which appear only once. This CDR3 comprises 19 residues. V was pared by 1 base and J by 7 bases, with 14 bases of the junction left unmatched. CDR1 is MNHNS, CDR2 SASEGT, per germline. Sequencing used peripheral blood. The chain has TRBV6-1 and TRBJ1-4; 11 nucleotides line up with TRBD1. The sequence was obtained from a man in his fifties with acute or convalescent COVID-19. The CDR3 nucleotides read TGTGCCAGCAGTGAAGAAGCCCCCGGGACAGGGGGGTTTCGTGAAAAACTGTTTTTT. Encoded protein: CASSEEAPGTGGFREKLFF.